The rows below give T cell receptor beta chains drawn from one sample of a study of blood T cell repertoires in COVID-19. The table came from immunoSEQ multiplex PCR; TCRdb's copy has only in-frame clones and leaves some out. The sample contains around 270,000 clones, 88% of which appear only once. Sequencing was performed on PBMCs or T cells enriched from blood (not recorded which). The receptors were gathered from a woman aged 40 to 55 who had been exposed to COVID-19. Each CDR3 is given with its conserved first and last residue. D genes are given only for firm matches. Some rows mark clone size as missing; the rest say once, few, many or name a class of expanded clone.

cdr3_nt | cdr3_aa | j_call | d_call | clone_size | v_call
TGTGCCAGCAGCCTTAAGGGGGAGTACCAAGAGACCCAGTACTTC | CASSLKGEYQETQYF | TRBJ2-5 | . | . | TRBV7-2
TGTGCCAGCAGCCAAAGGACAGGGAGTGGCTACACCTTC | CASSQRTGSGYTF | TRBJ1-2 | TRBD1 | . | TRBV3-1/TRBV3-2
TGTGCCAGCAGCGCAGGGACAGGGGGTCTATGGAATCAGCCCCAGCATTTT | CASSAGTGGLWNQPQHF | TRBJ1-5 | TRBD1 | . | TRBV5-5
TGTGCCAGCAGTCTATACAGGCTAAACACCGGGGAGCTGTTTTTT | CASSLYRLNTGELFF | TRBJ2-2 | . | . | TRBV11-3
TGTGCCAGCAGAGGACAGGGGGTCTACGAGCAGTACTTC | CASRGQGVYEQYF | TRBJ2-7 | TRBD1 | few | TRBV2
TGTGCCAGCAGCTTGCAGGGGGCGATCCAGTACTTC | CASSLQGAIQYF | TRBJ2-5 | TRBD1 | . | TRBV5-1
TGTGCCACCAGTGACCCCGGACAGGTAGGCGCAGATACGCAGTATTTT | CATSDPGQVGADTQYF | TRBJ2-3 | TRBD1 | . | TRBV24-1
TGTGCCAGCAGCTTAAGGGGTCTTACAGATACGCAGTATTTT | CASSLRGLTDTQYF | TRBJ2-3 | . | . | TRBV7-2
TGTGCCAGCAGTAAGAGACAGGTTGGGGAGACCCAGTACTTC | CASSKRQVGETQYF | TRBJ2-5 | . | . | TRBV2
TGTGCCAGCAGCCAACCCGTAGCGGGGGGGCAGGATGAGCAGTTCTTC | CASSQPVAGGQDEQFF | TRBJ2-1 | TRBD2 | . | TRBV4-2
TGTGCCATCAGTGAGTCCGGGGGGGGGACACCTCAGCCCCAGCATTTT | CAISESGGGTPQPQHF | TRBJ1-5 | . | . | TRBV10-3
TGTGCCAGCACGATCGAGCGGTCTACAGATACGCAGTATTTT | CASTIERSTDTQYF | TRBJ2-3 | . | once | TRBV2
TGTGCCAGCAGCCGATGGGGGGGAGGCAATGAGCAGTTCTTC | CASSRWGGGNEQFF | TRBJ2-1 | TRBD2 | . | TRBV11-2
TGTGCCAGCAGTTACGTTGCGGGGCCCTACGAGCAGTACTTC | CASSYVAGPYEQYF | TRBJ2-7 | . | . | TRBV6-5
TGCGCCAGCAGCCAACACTACGGCCGGACTGAAGCTTTCTTT | CASSQHYGRTEAFF | TRBJ1-1 | . | few | TRBV4-1
TGTGCCAGCAGCTGGACAGGCACAACTGAAGCTTTCTTT | CASSWTGTTEAFF | TRBJ1-1 | TRBD1 | . | TRBV12-3/TRBV12-4
TGTGCCACCAGCAGAGAAGGGGGCGACTATGGCTACACCTTC | CATSREGGDYGYTF | TRBJ1-2 | TRBD1 | . | TRBV15
TGTGCCAGCGGTGACAGGGCTAGCTCCTACGAGCAGTACTTC | CASGDRASSYEQYF | TRBJ2-7 | TRBD1 | few | TRBV19
TGTGCCAGCAGCTTTGGTGCGGTGGGCAGCGGCTATGGCTACACCTTC | CASSFGAVGSGYGYTF | TRBJ1-2 | . | . | TRBV7-9
TGCGCCAGCAGCCCAGATGACAGGTCTTACAATGAGCAGTTCTTC | CASSPDDRSYNEQFF | TRBJ2-1 | . | . | TRBV4-1